The source of this TCR beta chain is a study of early T cells in non-severe SARS-CoV-2 infection. Study in general: Whole-blood bulk RNA, unsorted, was sequenced, and chains were unpaired. Notes on the study in general: VDJdb-based annotation leaned toward anti-spike CD8 responses and missed private and CD4 specificities.

This CDR3 has 14 residues. Germline V CDR1 and CDR2: SGHNT, YYREEE (reference sequence). Between the trimmed V and J ends, which lost 3 bases and 3 bases, there was a span of 9 bases. In this sample, this clonotype turned up a few times. No antigen is known for it. Researchers attached unique molecular identifiers to individual cDNA molecules. TCRdb reprocessed the 5' RACE reads via MiXCR and lists one record per CDR3 protein. Of tens of thousands of distinct CDR3 sequences listed, roughly 9% are singletons. The specimen sequenced was whole blood. The V call is TRBV5-4, the J call TRBJ2-2; no firm D call. The receptor was derived from an adult who was a healthcare worker with PCR-confirmed SARS-CoV-2 infection or an uninfected control (not recorded which). The CDR3: CASSSPVDTGELFF. DNA for the CDR3: TGTGCCAGCAGCTCCCCAGTCGACACCGGGGAGCTGTTTTTT.